This section outlines one T cell receptor beta chain sequence together with its context. This entry belongs to a study of blood T cell repertoires in COVID-19. Across the study: The United States, Italy and Spain supplied acute and convalescent COVID-19 samples.

One Seattle source followed patients from active infection through their disease course. V was shortened by 3 bases and J by 4 bases, with 12 bases between the two germline ends. Germline V gene lookup returns CDR1 MGHRA and CDR2 YSYEKL. The CDR3 is made up of 14 amino acids. Original processing notes: Reference gene primer amplification gave estimated nucleated cell counts. Method: immunoSEQ multiplex PCR; TCRdb's copy keeps in-frame clones and lacks some. V and J calls plus clone size are reproduced from that table; the DNA served to infer D and trimming. This sample carries 200,000 to 300,000 clones, around 81% of them seen once, and the ten largest clones take 7.5%.

V gene TRBV4-1 combines with J gene TRBJ2-5; tentative D call: TRBD2 (5 bases). This TCR derives from a woman of 80 years or more with COVID-19, enrolled during active disease. The sequencing input was peripheral blood. The CDR3 region is CASSHPTSRETQYF. The CDR3 nucleotides are TGCGCCAGCAGCCATCCTACTAGTAGAGAGACCCAGTACTTC.